This TCR beta chain was sequenced for a study of blood T cell repertoires in COVID-19. Sequencing was performed with immunoSEQ multiplex PCR; in TCRdb, only in-frame clones are kept and a portion is missing. This table holds 200,000 to 250,000 clones, approximately 85% found once. The V end was cut by 8 bases, the J end by 1 base, with 9 bases between. Germline values: CDR1 MDHEN, CDR2 SYDVKM. This CDR3 has 12 amino acids. The chain joins TRBV28 to TRBJ2-7, with a weak D call TRBD1 (5 bases). This clonotype was obtained from a man aged 80 or over with acute or convalescent COVID-19. Sample: peripheral blood. CDR3 region: CASQTVSYEQYF. The CDR3 DNA sequence: TGTGCCAGCCAGACAGTTTCCTACGAGCAGTACTTC. Using reference TRBV28 and TRBJ2-7 for the parts outside the CDR3, the full variable domain is DVKVTQSSRYLVKRTGEKVFLECVQDMDHENMFWYRQDPGLGLRLIYFSYDVKMKEKGDIPEGYSVSREKKERFSLILESASTNQTSMYLCASQTVSYEQYFGPGTRLTVT.